This T cell receptor beta chain was obtained from a study of T cells in Graves' hyperthyroidism and ophthalmopathy. The CDR3 consists of 16 residues. Germline trimming cut 4 bases from V and 8 bases from J; bases unmatched to any gene: 8. Germline V lookup: CDR1 ENHRY, CDR2 SYGVKD. What was amplified from RNA transcripts were TCR beta CDR3 regions. A first-round RT-PCR of the TCR CDR3 used the HTBI primer set. From the multiplex PCR reads, TCRdb called clonotypes with MiXCR, one entry per CDR3 protein. This table has approximately 430,000 distinct CDR3 sequences, approximately 15% appearing once. The sequencing sample was made of blood. The V and J genes are TRBV10-3 and TRBJ2-1; 13 bases agree with TRBD2. The clonotype was recovered from a man aged 18 to 35 with Graves' ophthalmopathy. Here the CDR3 reads CAISVGATSGGHEQFF. The CDR3, as DNA: TGTGCCATCAGTGTTGGGGCGACTAGCGGGGGGCATGAGCAGTTCTTC.